Listed below are T cell receptor beta chains from one sample, sequenced in a study of control samples from healthy donors and cancer patients. Only in-frame clones appear in the TCRdb table, and some are missing; sequencing was by immunoSEQ multiplex PCR. The sample consists of over 100,000 clones, 80% to 95% of them appearing once. The sample was blood. The receptor source for this set is a woman aged 45-60 years in good health. Both conserved end residues are part of each CDR3. The D gene is left open where the match is weak. Rows may omit the clone size; those that give it use once, few, many or a size class.

- - TRBJ1-5 TRBV28 CASSFRGFQPQHF TGTGCCAGCAGTTTCAGGGGTTTTCAGCCCCAGCATTTT
- TRBD2 TRBJ2-2 TRBV3-1/TRBV3-2 CASSHLAGGGGELFF TGTGCCAGCAGCCACCTAGCGGGGGGGGGCGGGGAGCTGTTTTTT
- TRBD1 TRBJ1-2 TRBV5-1 CASSLAGQGAAGYTF TGCGCCAGCAGCTTGGCTGGGCAGGGGGCGGCTGGCTACACCTTC
- - TRBJ1-1 TRBV29-1 CSVGRQMNTEAFF TGCAGCGTTGGGCGGCAAATGAACACTGAAGCTTTCTTT
once - TRBJ1-2 TRBV29-1 CSVDLAYGYTF TGCAGCGTAGACTTAGCCTATGGCTACACCTTC
- - TRBJ2-5 TRBV12-3/TRBV12-4 CASGPREETQYF TGTGCCAGCGGCCCCAGGGAGGAGACCCAGTACTTC
once - TRBJ2-5 TRBV29-1 CSVEEGRGGTQYF TGCAGCGTTGAAGAGGGCAGGGGGGGGACCCAGTACTTC
- - TRBJ2-3 TRBV4-2 CASSQWGVATGHHTQYF TGTGCCAGCAGCCAATGGGGGGTTGCGACAGGGCACCATACGCAGTATTTT
- - TRBJ2-7 TRBV18 CASSPRAGLWYEQYF TGTGCCAGCTCACCACGGGCAGGCCTTTGGTACGAGCAGTACTTC
many - TRBJ1-1 TRBV11-2 CASSLDRINTEAFF TGTGCCAGCAGCTTAGACAGGATAAACACTGAAGCTTTCTTT
- - TRBJ2-1 TRBV27 CASSLSPSVGEQFF TGTGCCAGCAGTTTAAGCCCTAGCGTCGGTGAGCAGTTCTTC
- - TRBJ1-2 TRBV2 CASSPQEGHGYTF TGTGCCAGCAGTCCACAGGAAGGCCATGGCTACACCTTC
- - TRBJ2-6 TRBV5-1 CASSSYSSGANVLTF TGCGCCAGCAGCTCGTACAGCTCTGGGGCCAACGTCCTGACTTTC
once - TRBJ1-1 TRBV5-1 CASSGSVNTEAFF TGCGCCAGCAGCGGTTCGGTGAACACTGAAGCTTTCTTT
- TRBD2 TRBJ2-1 TRBV7-9 CASSPRLAGEVEQFF TGTGCCAGCAGCCCGAGACTAGCGGGAGAGGTGGAGCAGTTCTTC
- TRBD1 TRBJ1-1 TRBV6-5 CASSLTGEAFF TGTGCCAGCAGCCTGACAGGGGAAGCTTTCTTT
- TRBD1 TRBJ1-2 TRBV5-1 CASRPTGGTDGYGYTF TGCGCCAGCAGACCGACAGGGGGCACGGACGGCTATGGCTACACCTTC
- - TRBJ2-1 TRBV6-5 CASSYAGAGQFF TGTGCCAGCAGTTACGCAGGGGCCGGGCAGTTCTTC
- - TRBJ2-3 TRBV29-1 CSVAPLGPTDTQYF TGCAGCGTTGCCCCACTGGGCCCCACAGATACGCAGTATTTT
- - TRBJ2-5 TRBV5-8 CASSMSHLLQETQYF TGTGCCAGCAGCATGAGCCACCTGCTTCAAGAGACCCAGTACTTC
- - TRBJ2-5 TRBV5-1 CASSLVAGSRGETQYF TGCGCCAGCAGCTTGGTGGCAGGGAGTCGGGGTGAGACCCAGTACTTC
- - TRBJ2-3 TRBV11-3 CASSGRQATQYF TGTGCCAGCAGCGGACGACAGGCGACGCAGTATTTT
once TRBD1 TRBJ1-2 TRBV18 CASSPLIGDSAF TGTGCCAGCTCACCACTCATAGGGGACAGTGCTTTC
- - TRBJ1-5 TRBV27 CASSLSGRGDQPQHF TGTGCCAGCAGTTTATCGGGGAGGGGGGATCAGCCCCAGCATTTT
- TRBD1 TRBJ1-2 TRBV19 CASSSGGPQSYTF TGTGCCAGTAGTTCAGGGGGCCCCCAGAGCTACACCTTC
- TRBD1 TRBJ1-5 TRBV19 CASSTSTGGGPQHF TGTGCCAGTAGTACATCGACAGGGGGGGGGCCCCAGCATTTT
- - TRBJ2-5 TRBV12-5 CASGEIGGGVGTQYF TGTGCTAGTGGTGAGATTGGAGGGGGTGTAGGGACCCAGTACTTC
- - TRBJ2-5 TRBV12-5 CASGLLRSGKETQYF TGTGCTAGTGGTTTGTTGCGCTCCGGGAAAGAGACCCAGTACTTC
- - TRBJ2-1 TRBV3-1/TRBV3-2 CASSQVLGPGEQFF TGTGCCAGCAGCCAAGTCTTGGGGCCTGGTGAGCAGTTCTTC
few TRBD1 TRBJ2-2 TRBV24-1 CATSGRTGSTGELFF TGTGCCACCAGTGGTCGGACAGGGAGCACCGGGGAGCTGTTTTTT
- - TRBJ2-7 TRBV18 CASSPSGGGYEQYF TGTGCCAGCTCACCGTCCGGGGGCGGGTACGAGCAGTACTTC
- TRBD1 TRBJ1-4 TRBV5-1 CASSSQAGQGSEKLFF TGCGCCAGCAGCTCACAAGCGGGACAGGGGAGTGAAAAACTGTTTTTT
- - TRBJ2-3 TRBV18 CASSPKPQGSPTDTQYF TGTGCCAGCTCACCCAAGCCCCAGGGGAGCCCCACAGATACGCAGTATTTT
- - TRBJ2-1 TRBV29-1 CSVAGTSYNEQFF TGCAGCGTTGCGGGGACTTCTTACAATGAGCAGTTCTTC
- - TRBJ1-2 TRBV18 CASSPLAGAIYGYTF TGTGCCAGCTCACCATTGGCAGGGGCGATCTATGGCTACACCTTC
few - TRBJ2-3 TRBV24-1 CAVRTGATDTQYF TGTGCCGTCCGAACGGGAGCCACAGATACGCAGTATTTT
few - TRBJ2-5 TRBV12-3/TRBV12-4 CASSLDRETQYF TGTGCCAGCAGTTTAGATAGAGAGACCCAGTACTTC
once TRBD1 TRBJ1-3 TRBV15 CATSRVTGTGENTIYF TGTGCCACCAGCAGAGTTACCGGGACAGGGGAAAACACCATATATTTT
- - TRBJ2-7 TRBV2 CASRASDEQYF TGTGCCAGCAGGGCATCCGACGAGCAGTACTTC
- TRBD1 TRBJ1-1 TRBV6-6 CASKGQGNSEAFF TGTGCCAGCAAAGGACAGGGCAACTCTGAAGCTTTCTTT
- - TRBJ2-6 TRBV27 CASSPGSGANVLTF TGTGCCAGCAGTCCAGGCTCTGGGGCCAACGTCCTGACTTTC
- - TRBJ1-2 TRBV28 CASSKGYYGYTF TGTGCCAGCAGTAAGGGGTACTATGGCTACACCTTC
- - TRBJ1-2 TRBV2 CASSALGDYGYTF TGTGCCAGCAGTGCGCTGGGGGACTATGGCTACACCTTC
- - TRBJ2-3 TRBV6-6 CASSYSRASGPDTQYF TGTGCCAGCAGTTACTCGAGGGCTAGTGGGCCAGATACGCAGTATTTT
few TRBD2 TRBJ2-1 TRBV7-8 CASSLLGGSGTYNEQFF TGTGCCAGCAGCTTATTAGGAGGTAGCGGGACCTACAATGAGCAGTTCTTC